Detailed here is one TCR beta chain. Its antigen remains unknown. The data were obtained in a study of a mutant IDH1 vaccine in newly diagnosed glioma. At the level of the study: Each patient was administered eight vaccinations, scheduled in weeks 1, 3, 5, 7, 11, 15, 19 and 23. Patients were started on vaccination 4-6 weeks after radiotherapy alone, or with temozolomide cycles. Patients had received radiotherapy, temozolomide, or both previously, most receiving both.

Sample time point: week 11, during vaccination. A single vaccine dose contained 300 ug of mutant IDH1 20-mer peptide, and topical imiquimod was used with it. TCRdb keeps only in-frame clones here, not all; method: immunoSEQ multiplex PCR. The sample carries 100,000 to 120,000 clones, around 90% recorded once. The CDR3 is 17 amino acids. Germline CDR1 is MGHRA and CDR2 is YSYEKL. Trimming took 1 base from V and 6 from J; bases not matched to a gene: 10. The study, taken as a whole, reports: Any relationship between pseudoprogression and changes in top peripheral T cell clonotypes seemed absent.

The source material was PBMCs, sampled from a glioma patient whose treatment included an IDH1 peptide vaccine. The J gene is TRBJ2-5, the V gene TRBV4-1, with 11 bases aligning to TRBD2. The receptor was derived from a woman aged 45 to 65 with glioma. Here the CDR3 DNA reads TGCGCCAGCAGCCAAGGGCTAGCGGGAGGAAGTGGGAAGACCCAGTACTTC. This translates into CASSQGLAGGSGKTQYF.